Each of the 25 T cell receptor beta chains below was sequenced from the same sample in a study of prognosis after radiotherapy for stage I lung cancer. From genomic DNA, TCR beta CDR3 was amplified by two-round multiplex PCR. Primers were specific to each TRBV and TRBJ gene in first-round PCR. TCRdb used MiXCR to reprocess the multiplex PCR reads, holding one entry per CDR3 protein. This table holds 25,000 to 35,000 distinct CDR3 sequences, around 30% found once. The source was PBMCs, collected before or after stereotactic body radiation therapy (not recorded which). All receptors derive from a donor over 45 with non-small cell lung cancer.

CDR3 in amino acids: CASSFGWEAFF. The CDR3 region has the DNA TGTGCCAGCAGTTTCGGGTGGGAAGCTTTCTTT. This rearrangement joins TRBV6-9 to TRBJ1-1; D remains unclear. Trimming left V 4 bases short and J 8 bases short, with 8 bases between. CDR3 length: 11 residues. CDR1 is MNHGY, CDR2 SVAAGI, per germline.

This clonotype appeared a few times. The chain carries TRBV12-3 or TRBV12-4 and TRBJ2-1; tentative D call: TRBD2 (5 bases). The CDR3 runs 12 residues. The ends were cut back, 5 bases at V and 7 bases at J, with 9 bases in the middle. CDR3 loop: CASSPPGNEQFF. The CDR3 DNA follows: TGTGCCAGCAGTCCCCCGGGGAATGAGCAGTTCTTC.

This clonotype was detected many times. This chain links TRBV15 with TRBJ2-7; perhaps TRBD2 as D (5 bases). V was trimmed by 5 bases and J by 3 bases, leaving 14 bases between them. The CDR3 runs to 14 residues. The V gene's germline CDR1 is LNHNV and CDR2 YYDKDF (reference sequence). The CDR3 coding sequence is TGTGCCACCAGCGGACTCTTCCCCTACTACGAGCAGTACTTC. Translation: CATSGLFPYYEQYF.

The rearrangement joins TRBV20-1 to TRBJ2-5; the D is unclear. The germline gives CDR1 DFQATT, CDR2 SNEGSKA (reference sequence). This CDR3 has 12 amino acids. Between the trimmed V and J ends, which lost 3 bases and 2 bases, there was a span of 7 bases. In DNA form, the CDR3 reads TGCAGTGCTAGGTCTGTTCAAGAGACCCAGTACTTC. Residues: CSARSVQETQYF.

Details on this clonotype: A much larger clone sits a single nucleotide away, making a read error possible. The chain joins TRBV4-1 to TRBJ2-3; no definite D call. V was trimmed by 1 base and J by 5 bases, leaving 16 bases between them. The CDR3 runs 16 residues. Germline V gene sequence: CDR1 MGHRA, CDR2 YSYEKL. Here the CDR3 DNA reads TGCGCCAGCAGCCAAGGTGGTACTCCCCGCAAAGATACGCAGTATTTT. It codes for CASSQGGTPRKDTQYF.

The sample holds many counts of this clonotype. The chain joins TRBV5-1 to TRBJ2-7; 12 positions match TRBD1. Trimming took 4 bases from V and 4 from J; bases not matched to a gene: 3. The CDR3 covers 14 residues. Germline assignment: CDR1 SGHRS and CDR2 YFSETQ. CDR3 coding DNA: TGCGCCAGCAGCGGGGGACAGGGGGCGTACGAGCAGTACTTC. Translating gives CASSGGQGAYEQYF.

The sample holds one count of this clonotype. V gene TRBV7-2 combines with J gene TRBJ2-5; D gene ambiguous. CDR3 size: 12 residues. CDR1 is SGHTA and CDR2 is FQGNSA in the germline V gene. Trimming took off 5 bases at V and 5 bases at J, with 9 bases between the two ends. In DNA, the CDR3 is TGTGCCAGCAGCCTCGGGTGGGAGACCCAGTACTTC. Translated, it gives CASSLGWETQYF.

The genes are TRBV18 and TRBJ2-7; D is ambiguous. CDR1 and CDR2 (germline): KGHSH, LQKENI. Trimming removed 3 bases at V and 0 bases at J, with 12 bases between. The CDR3 covers 15 residues. The CDR3 here is CASSPRQSSSYEQYF. CDR3 DNA sequence: TGTGCCAGCTCACCGAGGCAGTCGTCCTCCTACGAGCAGTACTTC. The variable domain in full, completed from reference TRBV18 and TRBJ2-7, reads NAGVMQNPRHLVRRRGQEARLRCSPMKGHSHVYWYRQLPEEGLKFMVYLQKENIIDESGMPKERFSAEFPKEGPSILRIQQVVRGDSAAYFCASSPRQSSSYEQYFGPGTRLTVT.

This clonotype has more than one count but fewer than ten. The chain employs TRBV5-1 and TRBJ2-1, with D uncertain. V gave up 0 bases and J gave up 10 bases, with 14 bases separating them. The CDR3 is 14 residues long. Germline V gene data show CDR1 as SGHRS and CDR2 as YFSETQ. CDR3 sequence (DNA): TGCGCCAGCAGCTTGGAGTCGAACTTCAACGAGCAGTTCTTC. Its translation: CASSLESNFNEQFF.

This clonotype was counted ten times or more. The rearrangement joins TRBV9 to TRBJ2-2, with D tentatively TRBD2 (5 bases). Germline V gene sequence: CDR1 SGDLS, CDR2 YYNGEE. V lost 0 bases, J lost 4 bases, and 10 bases lay in between. This CDR3 has 15 residues. The CDR3 DNA sequence: TGTGCCAGCAGCGTAGGGGAGCGTCCCACCGGGGAGCTGTTTTTT. The encoded protein is CASSVGERPTGELFF.

This clonotype was seen ten or more times. The chain joins TRBV13 to TRBJ2-1; 7 positions agree with TRBD2. With V trimmed by 5 bases and J by 6 bases, 16 bases remained unmatched. The CDR3 totals 17 residues. Germline CDR1 reads PRHDT; CDR2 reads FYEKMQ (reference sequence). The CDR3 protein is CASSTSAAAGVSNEQFF. The CDR3 coding sequence is TGTGCCAGCAGCACCAGTGCCGCGGCGGGAGTATCCAATGAGCAGTTCTTC.

Note on this clonotype: Germline is not matched at one junction end, which may reflect a read error. The rearrangement links TRBV2 to TRBJ2-2; D is uncertain. The CDR3 is made up of 16 amino acids. Germline values: CDR1 SNHLY, CDR2 FYNNEI. The DNA of the CDR3 is TGTGCCAGCATTGAAGCGAGGCGAACGAACACCTGGGAGCTGTTTTTT. This gives the protein CASIEARRTNTWELFF.

A note on this clonotype: This may come from a read error, since a much larger clone is one base off. The gene calls are TRBV5-1 and TRBJ2-5; tentative D call: TRBD2 (6 bases). Germline V gene sequence: CDR1 SGHRS, CDR2 YFSETQ. The CDR3 covers 13 residues. DNA for the CDR3: TGCGCCATCAGCTTCGGGGGACAAGAGACCCAGTACTTC. Residues: CAISFGGQETQYF.

In its sample, this clonotype was seen many times. V usage is TRBV28 and J usage is TRBJ1-2; a possible D gene is TRBD1 (6 bases). V was cut by 6 bases and J by 8 bases, with 10 bases left in between. CDR3 length: 11 residues. Germline lookup yields CDR1 MDHEN and CDR2 SYDVKM. CDR3 nucleotide sequence: TGTGCCAGCAGACAGGGAGGAGGCTACACCTTC. It yields the protein CASRQGGGYTF.

This clonotype was detected many times. CDR3 sequence (DNA): TGTGCCAGCAGGGCTAGCGGGTCCTCCTACGAGCAGTACTTC. Protein: CASRASGSSYEQYF. The chain links TRBV12-3 or TRBV12-4 to TRBJ2-7; 8 nucleotides line up with TRBD2. The CDR3 runs 14 residues. With V trimmed by 6 bases and J by 0 bases, 4 bases remained unmatched.

As for this clonotype: This sequence may be a read error, since a much larger clone differs from it by one base. The rearrangement uses TRBV25-1 and TRBJ2-5; 9 nucleotides align to TRBD1. The CDR3 has 15 residues. The germline V gene has CDR1 MGHDK and CDR2 SYGVNS. The CDR3 coding sequence is TGTACCAGCAGTGCCGGGACAGGGCCACAAGAGACCCAGTACTTC. Amino acid sequence: CTSSAGTGPQETQYF.

This clonotype was picked up a small number of times. CDR3 sequence: CASGPTATNTGELFF. The CDR3 DNA reads as TGTGCCAGCGGTCCGACCGCCACTAACACCGGGGAGCTGTTTTTT. The chain is built from TRBV28 and TRBJ2-2; D is ambiguous. Looked up from germline, CDR1 is MDHEN and CDR2 is SYDVKM. The CDR3 totals 15 residues. V gave up 8 bases and J gave up 2 bases, with 15 bases separating them.

This clonotype was seen repeatedly, ten times or more. The rearrangement links TRBV5-1 to TRBJ2-7, with 9 positions matching TRBD2. Trimming cost V 0 bases and J 2 bases; bases outside gene matches: 12. Germline V lookup: CDR1 SGHRS, CDR2 YFSETQ. The CDR3 loop spans 18 amino acids. The CDR3 region has the DNA TGCGCCAGCAGCTTGGCCGTGATTAGCGGGAGAACCACCTACGAGCAGTACTTC. Translation gives CASSLAVISGRTTYEQYF.

There are many counts of this clonotype. The rearrangement joins TRBV9 to TRBJ1-1; the D gene is possibly TRBD1 (5 bases). Trimming removed 2 bases at V and 1 base at J, with 18 bases between. CDR3 length: 17 residues. Per the germline V gene, CDR1 is SGDLS and CDR2 is YYNGEE. CDR3 nucleotide sequence: TGTGCCAGCAGCGTTAACCGGGACTACCAGAGGAACACTGAAGCTTTCTTT. Translation gives CASSVNRDYQRNTEAFF.

This clonotype was picked up many times. The chain joins TRBV6-2 or TRBV6-3 to TRBJ2-1; TRBD2 agrees at 8 bases. The trim removed 5 bases at V and 8 bases at J, leaving 8 bases unmatched. Germline V gene data show CDR1 as MNHEY and CDR2 as SVGEGT. The CDR3 loop spans 14 amino acids. CDR3 bases: TGTGCCAGCAGTAAGGGCCCGGGAGGGCATGAGCAGTTCTTC. Residues: CASSKGPGGHEQFF.

This clonotype occurred once. No DNA is shown, since the ends of the CDR3 on it are uncertain; the CDR3 is the one TCRdb lists. This chain connects TRBV7-2 to TRBJ2-7; TRBD1 reflects the table's D call only, with no check against the DNA. From germline, CDR1 is SGHTA and CDR2 FQGNSA. The CDR3 region is 15 residues in length, termini included. CDR3 loop: CASSLVGGGTYEHYF.

This clonotype was recorded at least ten times. The chain has TRBV12-3 or TRBV12-4 and TRBJ2-7; unclear D gene. The CDR3 length is 13 residues. Trimming took 5 bases from V and 2 from J, leaving 10 bases between them. The CDR3 DNA reads as TGTGCCAGCAGTACGACGGCAACCTACGAGCAGTACTTC. This gives the protein CASSTTATYEQYF.

This sequence joins TRBV2 and TRBJ2-5, with D possibly matching TRBD2 (6 bases). CDR1 and CDR2 from the germline V gene are SNHLY and FYNNEI. The CDR3 loop spans 17 amino acids. V was shortened by 4 bases and J by 2 bases, with 20 bases between the two germline ends. The CDR3 loop reads CASSVPGLGAGQETQYF. The CDR3 DNA reads TGTGCCAGCAGTGTTCCGGGTCTAGGGGCGGGGCAAGAGACCCAGTACTTC.

The chain is built from TRBV20-1 and TRBJ2-7; the D gene could be TRBD1 or TRBD2 (5 bases each). Between the trimmed V and J ends, which lost 4 bases and 4 bases, there was a span of 20 bases. CDR1 DFQATT and CDR2 SNEGSKA come from the germline V gene (reference sequence). The CDR3 totals 15 residues. The CDR3 loop reads CSANTGTSVPYEQYF. CDR3 sequence (DNA): TGCAGTGCTAACACCGGGACCAGCGTGCCTTACGAGCAGTACTTC.

This clonotype has at least ten counts. This chain uses TRBV12-3 or TRBV12-4 with TRBJ1-3; no clear D gene. V gave up 8 bases and J gave up 0 bases, with 2 bases separating them. CDR3 length equals 11 residues. The CDR3 region has the DNA TGTGCCAGCTACTCTGGAAACACCATATATTTT. Translating gives CASYSGNTIYF.